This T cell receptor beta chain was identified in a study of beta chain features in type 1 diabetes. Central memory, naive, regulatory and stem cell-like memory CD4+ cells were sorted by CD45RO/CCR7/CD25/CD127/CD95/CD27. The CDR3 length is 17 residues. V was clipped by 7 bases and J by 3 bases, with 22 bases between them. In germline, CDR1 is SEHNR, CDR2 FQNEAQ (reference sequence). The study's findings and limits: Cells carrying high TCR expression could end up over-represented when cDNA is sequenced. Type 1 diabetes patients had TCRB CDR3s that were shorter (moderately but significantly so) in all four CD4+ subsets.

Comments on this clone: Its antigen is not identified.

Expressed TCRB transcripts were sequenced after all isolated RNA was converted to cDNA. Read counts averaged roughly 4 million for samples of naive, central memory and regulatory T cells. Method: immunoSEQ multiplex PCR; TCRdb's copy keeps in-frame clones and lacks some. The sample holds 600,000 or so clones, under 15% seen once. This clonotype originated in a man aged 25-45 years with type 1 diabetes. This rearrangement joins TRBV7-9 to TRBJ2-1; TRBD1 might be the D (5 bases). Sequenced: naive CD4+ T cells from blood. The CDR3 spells CASNPRVGPESYNEQFF. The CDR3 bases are TGTGCCAGCAACCCCAGGGTCGGGCCAGAGAGCTACAATGAGCAGTTCTTC.